Listed below are T cell receptor beta chains from one sample, sequenced in a study of blood T cell repertoires in COVID-19. Measured with immunoSEQ multiplex PCR; TCRdb has only the in-frame clones, and not every one. Of around 250,000 clones listed, around 83% are singletons. Specimen: peripheral blood. Source of these receptors: a man in his forties with active or convalescent COVID-19. Both conserved end residues are part of each CDR3. A D gene is named only where the DNA matches it firmly. The size field is filled for only some rows; it gives once, few, many or a size class.

TRBD1	TRBV4-3	15	.	TRBJ1-5	TGCGCCAGCGCCCCACGGACAGGGATCAATCAGCCCCAGCATTTT	CASAPRTGINQPQHF
TRBD1	TRBV10-1	13	few	TRBJ1-1	TGCGCCAGCGCTGGACAGGTTAACACTGAAGCTTTCTTT	CASAGQVNTEAFF
TRBD1	TRBV5-1	15	.	TRBJ2-5	TGCGCCAGCAGCAACCGGGACAGGGGTCAAGAGACCCAGTACTTC	CASSNRDRGQETQYF
.	TRBV5-8	17	.	TRBJ1-5	TGTGCCAGCAGCTTGGAGAGAGTCAGGGCAAGCAATCAGCCCCAGCATTTT	CASSLERVRASNQPQHF
.	TRBV7-3	15	.	TRBJ1-1	TGTGCCAGCAGCCCACAGGGTTTGACTCCCACTGAAGCTTTCTTT	CASSPQGLTPTEAFF
.	TRBV18	15	.	TRBJ1-3	TGTGCCAGCTCACCGTTGGGGAGCTCTGGAAACACCATATATTTT	CASSPLGSSGNTIYF
.	TRBV6-5	15	.	TRBJ1-1	TGTGCCAGCAGTTACTCTTTTACACAGAACACTGAAGCTTTCTTT	CASSYSFTQNTEAFF
.	TRBV7-9	16	few	TRBJ1-6	TGTGCCAGCAGCCCGATAACAGGTTACTATAATTCACCCCTCCACTTT	CASSPITGYYNSPLHF
TRBD1	TRBV24-1	16	once	TRBJ1-4	TGTGCCACCAGTGATTCGAGACAGGGGGCGAGTGAAAAACTGTTTTTT	CATSDSRQGASEKLFF
TRBD1	TRBV7-9	16	.	TRBJ2-7	TGTGCCAGCAGCTTGGACAGGGGCCTAGGCTGGGACGAGCAGTACTTC	CASSLDRGLGWDEQYF
.	TRBV27	15	.	TRBJ1-5	TGTGCCAGCAGACGGGACATAAATAGCAATCAGCCCCAGCATTTT	CASRRDINSNQPQHF
.	TRBV19	11	.	TRBJ2-1	TGTGCCAGTACCGACATCAATGAGCAGTTCTTC	CASTDINEQFF
TRBD1	TRBV5-4	13	.	TRBJ1-1	TGTGCCAGCAAGACAGGGTTGAACACTGAAGCTTTCTTT	CASKTGLNTEAFF
.	TRBV24-1	13	.	TRBJ2-3	TGTGCCACCGGGGCGGAGTCCACAGATACGCAGTATTTT	CATGAESTDTQYF
.	TRBV4-1	18	.	TRBJ1-3	TGCGCCAGCAGCCAAGGTGGTTTCGGGGGGGCCTATGGAAACACCATATATTTT	CASSQGGFGGAYGNTIYF
.	TRBV4-3	16	.	TRBJ2-3	TGCGCCAGCAGCCAAGATGTAGCCCAATCGGGTGATACGCAGTATTTT	CASSQDVAQSGDTQYF
.	TRBV7-9	14	once	TRBJ1-2	TGTGCCAGCAGCATCGGACAGCGAAACTATGGCTACACCTTC	CASSIGQRNYGYTF
.	TRBV6-2/TRBV6-3	15	few	TRBJ1-2	TGTGCCAGCAGTTACTCTGCGTCAGGGTTGATTGGCTACACCTTC	CASSYSASGLIGYTF
TRBD1	TRBV6-4	13	once	TRBJ1-2	TGTGCCAGCAGCGCAGGGGGAAGCTATGGCTACACCTTC	CASSAGGSYGYTF
TRBD1	TRBV5-1	15	once	TRBJ2-1	TGCGCCAGCAGTATATGGGACAGGGAAGGCGCTGAGCAGTTCTTC	CASSIWDREGAEQFF
.	TRBV10-3	12	.	TRBJ2-7	TGTGCCACCACCTCTGGGCTTGTGGAGCAGTACTTC	CATTSGLVEQYF
.	TRBV18	14	.	TRBJ2-3	TGTGCCAGCTCTCGAGGACAGAGCACAGATACGCAGTATTTT	CASSRGQSTDTQYF
.	TRBV2	18	.	TRBJ1-6	TGTGCCAGCATGGTCAACAGGTCCTTGAGCTCCTATAATTCACCCCTCCACTTT	CASMVNRSLSSYNSPLHF
.	TRBV9	16	.	TRBJ2-3	TGTGCCAGCAGCGTAGGAACTAACACATACACAGATACGCAGTATTTT	CASSVGTNTYTDTQYF
.	TRBV6-2/TRBV6-3	15	few	TRBJ2-1	TGTGCCAGCAGTAAGGACATCCCGATCTACAATGAGCAGTTCTTC	CASSKDIPIYNEQFF
TRBD1	TRBV19	13	.	TRBJ1-5	TGTGCCAGGCGGACAGGGGGCTCTCAGCCCCAGCATTTT	CARRTGGSQPQHF
TRBD1	TRBV27	15	few	TRBJ1-2	TGTGCCAGCAGTCTACAGGGGGCGCGATCTGGAGGCTACACCTTC	CASSLQGARSGGYTF
.	TRBV20-1	15	few	TRBJ2-1	TGCAGTGCTAGTTTTGGGGGAGGCCGAGACAATGAGCAGTTCTTC	CSASFGGGRDNEQFF
TRBD1	TRBV24-1	16	.	TRBJ1-5	TGTGCCACCAGTGCCCCAGGGACAGGGCAATATCAGCCCCAGCATTTT	CATSAPGTGQYQPQHF
TRBD1	TRBV7-2	15	.	TRBJ1-4	TGTGCCAGCAGCTTGAAGACAGGGAGAGGCGAAAAACTGTTTTTT	CASSLKTGRGEKLFF